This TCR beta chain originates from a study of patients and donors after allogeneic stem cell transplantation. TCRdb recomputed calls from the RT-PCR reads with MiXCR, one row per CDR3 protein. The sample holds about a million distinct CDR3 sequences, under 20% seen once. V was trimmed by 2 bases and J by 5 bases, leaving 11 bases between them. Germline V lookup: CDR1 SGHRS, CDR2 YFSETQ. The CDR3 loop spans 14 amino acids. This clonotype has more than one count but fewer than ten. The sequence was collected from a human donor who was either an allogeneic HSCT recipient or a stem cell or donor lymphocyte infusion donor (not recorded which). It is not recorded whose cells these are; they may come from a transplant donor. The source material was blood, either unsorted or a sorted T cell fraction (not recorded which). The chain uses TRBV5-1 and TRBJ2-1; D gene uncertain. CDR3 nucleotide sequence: TGCGCCAGCAGCTTCTCCACCGGACACAATGAGCAGTTCTTC. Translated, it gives CASSFSTGHNEQFF.